Presented here are 18 T cell receptor beta chains from one specimen sequenced in a study of blood T cell repertoires in COVID-19 (dated by TCRdb to about 2020). Library preparation was by the immunoSEQ multiplex PCR assay. Entries here come from immuneACCESS through TCRdb and include only in-frame sequences with V and J called. Some clones fail to appear in such tables; in the studies checked, an unresolved V gene covers under half of the shortfall, and the cause of the remainder is unknown. The sample yields roughly 160,000 clones; over 90% were counted once. The ten top clones hold roughly 0.56% of the sample. The sample was peripheral blood. The receptor set was obtained from a man aged 50 to 59 with acute or convalescent COVID-19.

The chain links TRBV24-1 to TRBJ2-1, with 10 bases identical to TRBD2. From germline, CDR1 is KGHDR and CDR2 SFDVKD. V gave up 6 bases and J gave up 5 bases; unmatched junction bases: 6. This CDR3 has 15 amino acids. CDR3 loop: CATSKTLAGDNEQFF. The DNA for the CDR3 is TGTGCCACCAGTAAAACGCTAGCGGGAGACAATGAGCAGTTCTTC.

V is TRBV7-2 and J is TRBJ2-5, with 10 positions matching TRBD1. This CDR3 spans 17 amino acids. Per germline, CDR1 SGHTA and CDR2 FQGNSA. Unmatched junction bases numbered 16, after V lost 5 bases and J lost 7 bases. CDR3 amino acids: CASSPRRGQGQSGTQYF. The CDR3 nucleotides are TGTGCCAGCAGCCCGAGGAGGGGACAGGGGCAGTCGGGGACCCAGTACTTC.

This chain links TRBV7-9 with TRBJ1-3, with TRBD1 matching over 8 bases. Germline V gives CDR1 SEHNR, CDR2 FQNEAQ (reference sequence). J lost 1 base, V lost 2 bases, and 1 base had no gene match. The CDR3 runs 15 residues. The CDR3 bases are TGTGCCAGCAGCTTAACAGGGGGTTCTGGAAACACCATATATTTT. Its translation is CASSLTGGSGNTIYF.

The chain links TRBV2 to TRBJ1-2, with TRBD1 identical over 9 bases. Looked up from germline, CDR1 is SNHLY and CDR2 is FYNNEI. V lost 6 bases, J lost 6 bases, and 11 bases stayed unmatched. The CDR3 totals 15 residues. CDR3 DNA sequence: TGTGCCAGCAGCGTCCCGGGACAGGGCTTGGATGGCTACACCTTC. This sequence encodes CASSVPGQGLDGYTF. Full variable domain (rest looked up from reference TRBV2 and TRBJ1-2): EPEVTQTPSHQVTQMGQEVILRCVPISNHLYFYWYRQILGQKVEFLVSFYNNEISEKSEIFDDQFSVERPDGSNFTLKIRSTKLEDSAMYFCASSVPGQGLDGYTFGSGTRLTVV.

The gene calls are TRBV29-1 and TRBJ2-5; possible D gene TRBD1, 6 bases. The V gene's germline CDR1 is SQVTM and CDR2 ANQGSEA. Trimming shortened V by 7 bases and J by 4 bases, and 10 bases separated the two germline ends. The CDR3 spans 11 residues. The CDR3 sequence: CSARGGETQYF. DNA of the CDR3: TGCAGCGCCCGAGGGGGAGAGACCCAGTACTTC.

This sequence joins TRBV18 and TRBJ1-4; tentatively, D is TRBD1 (6 bases). Germline values: CDR1 KGHSH, CDR2 LQKENI. Trimming took off 3 bases at V and 3 bases at J, with 14 bases between the two ends. The CDR3 consists of 16 residues. The CDR3 DNA reads as TGTGCCAGCTCACCGTCCGGACAGTCAGCTAATGAAAAACTGTTTTTT. Protein product: CASSPSGQSANEKLFF.

V and J are TRBV4-3 and TRBJ2-4, with 7 bases lining up with TRBD2. This CDR3 spans 13 amino acids. With V trimmed by 0 bases and J by 11 bases, 4 bases remained unmatched. The germline V gene has CDR1 LGHNA and CDR2 YSLEER. The CDR3 DNA sequence: TGCGCCAGCAGCCAAGAAATTGGGGGGGTTCAGTACTTC. It encodes CASSQEIGGVQYF.

This chain joins TRBV11-2 and TRBJ2-6; D unclear. Deletions cut 1 base from V and 5 bases from J, with 3 bases between. The CDR3 has 13 amino acids. The germline V gene encodes CDR1 SGHAT and CDR2 FQNNGV. The DNA of the CDR3 is TGTGCCAGCAGCTTAGTAAGGGCCAACGTCCTGACTTTC. As protein: CASSLVRANVLTF.

The chain has TRBV6-5 and TRBJ2-1, with D tentatively TRBD2 (7 bases). The germline gives CDR1 MNHEY, CDR2 SVGAGI. V was shortened by 5 bases and J by 1 base, with 12 bases between the two germline ends. The CDR3 contains 15 residues. In nucleotides, the CDR3 is TGTGCCAGCAGTACCCGGGGGGCGTCCTACAATGAGCAGTTCTTC. Translated: CASSTRGASYNEQFF.

This chain connects TRBV4-2 to TRBJ2-7; the match to TRBD1 covers 9 bases. V gave up 5 bases and J gave up 2 bases; unmatched junction bases: 1. Germline CDR1 and CDR2: LGHNA and YNFKEQ. The CDR3 extends over 13 amino acids. The chain's CDR3 is CASSTGGAYEQYF. CDR3 coding DNA: TGTGCCAGCAGCACAGGGGGCGCCTACGAGCAGTACTTC.

V gene TRBV10-1 combines with J gene TRBJ2-5; unclear D gene. Germline V gene data show CDR1 as WNHNN and CDR2 as SYGVQD (reference sequence). Trimming took 0 bases from V and 2 from J, leaving 7 bases between them. The CDR3 length is 14 residues. This chain's CDR3 is CASSESGRQETQYF. The CDR3 coding sequence is TGCGCCAGCAGTGAGTCGGGCAGGCAAGAGACCCAGTACTTC.

The chain links TRBV9 to TRBJ2-3; 9 bases match TRBD2. From germline, CDR1 is SGDLS and CDR2 YYNGEE. This CDR3 spans 15 amino acids. V lost 2 bases to trimming and J lost 3 bases; unmatched junction nucleotides: 4. CDR3: CASSVGLALTDTQYF. For the CDR3, the DNA is TGTGCCAGCAGCGTGGGACTAGCTTTGACAGATACGCAGTATTTT.

This chain joins TRBV5-1 and TRBJ2-6, with TRBD2 as a possible D gene (6 bases). The germline V gene encodes CDR1 SGHRS and CDR2 YFSETQ. The V end lost 4 bases, the J end lost 0 bases, and 11 bases lay between the germline ends. The CDR3 consists of 16 residues. The CDR3 sequence: CASSPGLFSGANVLTF. CDR3 nucleotide sequence: TGCGCCAGCAGCCCGGGACTGTTCTCTGGGGCCAACGTCCTGACTTTC.

The rearrangement joins TRBV25-1 to TRBJ1-1; 7 nucleotides line up with TRBD1. J was trimmed by 1 base and V by 5 bases; bases with no gene match: 7. The CDR3 extends over 15 amino acids. Looked up from germline, CDR1 is MGHDK and CDR2 is SYGVNS. The CDR3 reads CASSFPGQSNTEAFF. The DNA of the CDR3 is TGTGCCAGCAGTTTCCCGGGACAGTCGAACACTGAAGCTTTCTTT. Together with reference TRBV25-1 and TRBJ1-1, the CDR3 gives the full variable domain: EADIYQTPRYLVIGTGKKITLECSQTMGHDKMYWYQQDPGMELHLIHYSYGVNSTEKGDLSSESTVSRIRTEHFPLTLESARPSHTSQYLCASSFPGQSNTEAFFGQGTRLTVV.

This clone was counted a single time. The chain employs TRBV19 and TRBJ2-1, with 12 bases matching TRBD2. CDR1 LNHDA and CDR2 SQIVND come from the germline V gene (reference sequence). The V gene end was trimmed by 6 bases and the J gene end by 0 bases; junction bases not matched to a gene: 3. CDR3 size: 16 residues. Here the CDR3 reads CASRQLAGGSYNEQFF. CDR3 sequence (DNA): TGTGCCAGTAGACAACTAGCGGGGGGCTCCTACAATGAGCAGTTCTTC.

V gene TRBV27 combines with J gene TRBJ2-1, with D perhaps matching TRBD1 (5 bases). This CDR3 contains 12 residues. Germline CDR1 reads MNHEY; CDR2 reads SMNVEV (reference sequence). V was shortened by 6 bases and J by 10 bases, with 13 bases between the two germline ends. The CDR3, as DNA: TGTGCCAGCAGGGTAAGATCAGGGGAGCAGTTCTTC. It codes for CASRVRSGEQFF.

V and J are TRBV20-1 and TRBJ1-5, with 12 bases fitting TRBD1. Per germline, CDR1 DFQATT and CDR2 SNEGSKA (reference sequence). The CDR3 loop spans 15 amino acids. After removal of 3 bases from V and 3 bases from J, the junction contained 3 bases not matched to a gene. CDR3 bases: TGCAGTGCTAGTTGGGGACAGGGGGCCAATCAGCCCCAGCATTTT. Residues: CSASWGQGANQPQHF.

The rearrangement joins TRBV9 to TRBJ2-7; 10 bases are a match to TRBD2. CDR1 SGDLS and CDR2 YYNGEE come from the germline V gene. This CDR3 comprises 15 residues. Trimming took 4 bases from V and 0 from J; bases not matched to a gene: 4. The CDR3 nucleotides are TGTGCCAGCAGCCCAACTAGCGGGGCCTCCTACGAGCAGTACTTC. Protein sequence: CASSPTSGASYEQYF.